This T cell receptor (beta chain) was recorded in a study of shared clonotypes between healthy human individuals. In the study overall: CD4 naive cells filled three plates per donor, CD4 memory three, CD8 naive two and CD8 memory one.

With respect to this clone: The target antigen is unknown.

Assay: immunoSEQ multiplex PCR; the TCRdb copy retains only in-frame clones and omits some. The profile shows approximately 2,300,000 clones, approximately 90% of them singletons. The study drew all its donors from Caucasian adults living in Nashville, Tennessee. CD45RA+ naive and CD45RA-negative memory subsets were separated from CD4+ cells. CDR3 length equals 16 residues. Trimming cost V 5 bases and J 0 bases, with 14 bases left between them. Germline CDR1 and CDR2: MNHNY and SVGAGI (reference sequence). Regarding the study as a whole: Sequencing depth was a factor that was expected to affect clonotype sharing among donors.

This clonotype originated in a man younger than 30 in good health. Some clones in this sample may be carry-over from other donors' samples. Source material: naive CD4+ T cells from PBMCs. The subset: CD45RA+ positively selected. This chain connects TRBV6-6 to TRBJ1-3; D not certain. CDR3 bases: TGTGCCAGCAGTACCCTACAGCTTTTCTCTGGAAACACCATATATTTT. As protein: CASSTLQLFSGNTIYF.